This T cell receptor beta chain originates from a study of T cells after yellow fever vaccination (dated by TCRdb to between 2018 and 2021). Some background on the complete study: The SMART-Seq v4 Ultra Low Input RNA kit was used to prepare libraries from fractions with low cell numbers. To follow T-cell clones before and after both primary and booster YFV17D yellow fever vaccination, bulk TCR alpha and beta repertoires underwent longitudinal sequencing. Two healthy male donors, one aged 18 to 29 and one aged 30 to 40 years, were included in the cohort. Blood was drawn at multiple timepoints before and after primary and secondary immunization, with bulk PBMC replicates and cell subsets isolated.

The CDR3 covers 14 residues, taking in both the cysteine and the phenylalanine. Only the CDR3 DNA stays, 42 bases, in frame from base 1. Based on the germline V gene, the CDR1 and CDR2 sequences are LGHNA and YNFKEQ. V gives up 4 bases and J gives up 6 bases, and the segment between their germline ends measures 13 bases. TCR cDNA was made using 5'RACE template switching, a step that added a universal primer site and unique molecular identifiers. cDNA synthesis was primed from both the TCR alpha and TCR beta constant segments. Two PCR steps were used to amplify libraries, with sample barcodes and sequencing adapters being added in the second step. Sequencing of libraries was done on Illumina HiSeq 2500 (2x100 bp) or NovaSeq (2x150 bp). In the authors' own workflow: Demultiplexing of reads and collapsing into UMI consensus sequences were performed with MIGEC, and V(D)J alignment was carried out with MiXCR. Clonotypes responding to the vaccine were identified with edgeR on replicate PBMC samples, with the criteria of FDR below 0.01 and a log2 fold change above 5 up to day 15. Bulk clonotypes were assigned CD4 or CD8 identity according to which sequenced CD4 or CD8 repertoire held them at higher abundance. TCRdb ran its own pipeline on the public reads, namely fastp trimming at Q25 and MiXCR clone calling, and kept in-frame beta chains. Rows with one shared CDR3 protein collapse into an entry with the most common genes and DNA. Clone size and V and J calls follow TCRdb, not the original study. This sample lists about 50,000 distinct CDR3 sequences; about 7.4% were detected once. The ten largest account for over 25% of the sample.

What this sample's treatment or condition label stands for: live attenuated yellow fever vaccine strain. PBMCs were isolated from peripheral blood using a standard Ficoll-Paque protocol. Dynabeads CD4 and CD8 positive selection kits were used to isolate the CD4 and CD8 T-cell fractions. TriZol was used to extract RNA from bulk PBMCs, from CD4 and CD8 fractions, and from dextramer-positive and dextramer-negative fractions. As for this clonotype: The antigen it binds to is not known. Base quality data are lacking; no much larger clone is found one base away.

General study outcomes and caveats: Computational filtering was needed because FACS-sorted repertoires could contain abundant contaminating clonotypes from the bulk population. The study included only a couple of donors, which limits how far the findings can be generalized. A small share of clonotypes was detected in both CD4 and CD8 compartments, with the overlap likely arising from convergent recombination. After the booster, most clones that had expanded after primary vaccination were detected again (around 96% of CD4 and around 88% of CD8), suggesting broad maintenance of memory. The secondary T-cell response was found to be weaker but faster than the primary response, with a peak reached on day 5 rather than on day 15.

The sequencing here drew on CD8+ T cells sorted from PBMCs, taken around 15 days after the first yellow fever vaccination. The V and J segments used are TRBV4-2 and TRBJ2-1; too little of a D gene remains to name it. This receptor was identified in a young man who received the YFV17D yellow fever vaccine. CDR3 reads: CASSPGLRRNEQFF. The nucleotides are TGTGCCAGCAGCCCCGGGCTCCGGCGCAATGAGCAGTTCTTC.